The 19 T cell receptor beta chains below all came from one sample that was sequenced in a study of blood T cell repertoires in COVID-19 (dated by TCRdb to 2018 to 2021). Libraries were constructed by the immunoSEQ multiplex PCR assay. TCRdb obtained this table from immuneACCESS and retained in-frame rearrangements with V and J assigned. These tables miss some clones; where compared with another copy, unresolved V genes account for less than half of the shortfall, and the remainder is unexplained. This sample gives approximately 220,000 clones in total; 83% of them show up just once. The leading ten clones occupy roughly 5% of the sample. Sequencing was carried out using PBMCs or T cells enriched from blood (not recorded which). The receptors shown here come from a woman aged 50 to 60 who had been exposed to COVID-19.

The chain has TRBV27 and TRBJ1-2; 8 nucleotides agree with TRBD1. This CDR3 spans 13 amino acids. Per the germline V gene, CDR1 is MNHEY and CDR2 is SMNVEV (reference sequence). V dropped 6 bases and J dropped 3; count of bases not matched to a gene: 3. DNA for the CDR3: TGTGCCAGCAGCCGACAGGGGTACTATGGCTACACCTTC. As protein: CASSRQGYYGYTF.

The J gene is TRBJ2-2, the V gene TRBV7-8, with a weak D call TRBD1 (6 bases). This CDR3 contains 18 residues. V lost 5 bases and J lost 0, with 19 bases in between. Germline CDR1 and CDR2: SGHVS and FQNEAQ. CDR3 in DNA: TGTGCCAGCAGCCCCAGCAAAACAGGGTTAACGAACACCGGGGAGCTGTTTTTT. This gives the protein CASSPSKTGLTNTGELFF.

The CDR3 bases are TGTGCCAGCAGAAAACAGGGAAACTCCTACGAGCAGTACTTC. Translating gives CASRKQGNSYEQYF. The V gene is TRBV6-5, the J gene TRBJ2-7, with D perhaps matching TRBD1 (6 bases). V dropped 6 bases and J dropped 0 bases, with 12 bases sitting between them. CDR3 size: 14 residues. CDR1 is MNHEY, CDR2 SVGAGI, per germline.

This chain joins TRBV6-5 and TRBJ1-3; D possibly corresponds to TRBD1 (6 bases). Germline lookup yields CDR1 MNHEY and CDR2 SVGAGI. The length of the CDR3 is 12 residues. The ends were cut back, 7 bases at V and 8 bases at J, with 12 bases in the middle. As DNA, the CDR3 is TGTGCCAGCAACACAGGGAGGGACACCATATATTTT. It codes for CASNTGRDTIYF.

The chain is built from TRBV5-1 and TRBJ1-2, with D possibly being TRBD1 (6 bases). V shed 2 bases and J shed 7 bases, with 15 bases lying between them. Germline loops: CDR1 SGHRS, CDR2 YFSETQ. The CDR3 sequence is 14 residues long. CDR3 DNA: TGCGCCAGCAGCTTAAGAGGACAGATGACTGGCTACACCTTC. It specifies CASSLRGQMTGYTF.

The chain couples TRBV3-1 (or the pseudogene TRBV3-2) to TRBJ1-1, with TRBD1 matching 9 bases. Germline V gene data show CDR1 as LGHDT and CDR2 as YNNKEL (reference sequence). Trimming at V came to 4 bases and at J to 5 bases, leaving 5 bases not matched to a gene. There are 14 residues in the CDR3. CDR3 in amino acids: CASSPTGGWTEAFF. CDR3 nucleotide sequence: TGTGCCAGCAGCCCGACAGGGGGATGGACTGAAGCTTTCTTT.

The CDR3 sequence: CASSPGQGEGADTQYF. The DNA of the CDR3 is TGCGCCAGCAGCCCGGGACAGGGCGAGGGGGCAGATACGCAGTATTTT. This chain uses TRBV5-1 with TRBJ2-3; TRBD1 matches 9 bases. CDR3 length: 16 amino acids. CDR1 and CDR2 from the germline V gene are SGHRS and YFSETQ. V shed 4 bases and J 4 bases; nucleotides not matched to a gene: 10.

The chain uses TRBV27 and TRBJ1-6; a possible D gene is TRBD1 (6 bases). The germline gives CDR1 MNHEY, CDR2 SMNVEV (reference sequence). Deletions cut 4 bases from V and 7 bases from J, with 14 bases between. The CDR3 contains 15 residues. The CDR3, as DNA: TGTGCCAGCAGTTCCAAAGGACAGCTAAATTCACCCCTCCACTTT. The encoded protein is CASSSKGQLNSPLHF.

The chain links TRBV15 to TRBJ2-2; 8 bases match TRBD1. The V and J ends lost 1 base and 1 base, in that order; junction bases with no gene match: 8. Germline CDR1 reads LNHNV; CDR2 reads YYDKDF (reference sequence). CDR3 length: 18 amino acids. As DNA, the CDR3 is TGTGCCACCAGCAGAGGCTGGGGAACAGGGGGGAACACCGGGGAGCTGTTTTTT. Translated: CATSRGWGTGGNTGELFF.

This chain joins TRBV27 and TRBJ2-2, with D perhaps matching TRBD2 (6 bases). The CDR3 is made up of 12 amino acids. The ends were cut back, 7 bases at V and 7 bases at J, with 10 bases in the middle. Germline V gives CDR1 MNHEY, CDR2 SMNVEV (reference sequence). The CDR3 nucleotides read TGTGCCAGCATCTCGACTAGCGGGGAGCTGTTTTTT. This encodes CASISTSGELFF.

The rearrangement links TRBV6-5 to TRBJ1-1; TRBD1 matches 8 bases. CDR1 MNHEY and CDR2 SVGAGI come from the germline V gene. Unmatched junction bases numbered 7, after V lost 6 bases and J lost 4 bases. The CDR3 sequence is 14 residues long. This CDR3 is CASSLDRGGTEAFF. The CDR3 region has the DNA TGTGCCAGCAGCCTTGACAGGGGAGGCACTGAAGCTTTCTTT.

The J gene is TRBJ2-1, the V gene TRBV19, with TRBD2 matching 15 bases. Looked up from germline, CDR1 is LNHDA and CDR2 is SQIVND (reference sequence). Unmatched junction bases numbered 10, after V lost 7 bases and J lost 12 bases. CDR3 length: 15 residues. The CDR3 coding sequence is TGTGCCAGTATGGGACTAGCGGGGGGACCTACCGGGCAGTTCTTC. Protein: CASMGLAGGPTGQFF.

The rearrangement uses TRBV5-1 and TRBJ2-1; 7 positions agree with TRBD2. CDR1 and CDR2 (germline): SGHRS, YFSETQ. CDR3 length: 13 residues. The trim removed 1 base at V and 9 bases at J, leaving 4 bases unmatched. For the CDR3, the DNA is TGCGCCAGCAGCTTGAGAGCGGGGATTGAGCAGTTCTTC. It codes for CASSLRAGIEQFF.

Details on this clone: Relative to the germline gene, one junction end is altered; a read error may explain this. V and J are TRBV7-8 and TRBJ2-1; 12 bases fit TRBD2. The CDR3 covers 15 residues. The germline V gene has CDR1 SGHVS and CDR2 FQNEAQ. This CDR3 reads CASSLVTSGGNGQFF. The CDR3 region has the DNA TGTGCCAGCAGCTTAGTCACTAGCGGGGGGAATGGGCAGTTCTTC.

This clone has just one count. V and J are TRBV4-2 and TRBJ1-2; the match to TRBD1 covers 7 bases. Trimming cost V 0 bases and J 8 bases; bases outside gene matches: 3. This CDR3 has 13 residues. Germline V gives CDR1 LGHNA, CDR2 YNFKEQ. In DNA, the CDR3 is TGTGCCAGCAGCCAAGAAGCAGGGGGGGGCTACACCTTC. Its translation is CASSQEAGGGYTF.

The V gene is TRBV2, the J gene TRBJ1-1; the D gene is possibly TRBD1 (6 bases). The germline V and J ends were trimmed by 6 bases and 6 bases, with 17 bases remaining between them. The CDR3 runs to 14 residues. Germline CDR1 SNHLY, CDR2 FYNNEI. CDR3 loop: CASRRQEISPEAFF. The CDR3 bases are TGTGCCAGCAGAAGACAGGAGATTTCACCTGAAGCTTTCTTT.

The chain employs TRBV28 and TRBJ1-1; D gene uncertain. Germline CDR1 is MDHEN and CDR2 is SYDVKM. This CDR3 is built from 12 residues. V lost 7 bases and J lost 5, with 11 bases in between. CDR3 nucleotide sequence: TGTGCCAGCACCCCGACGGGAACTGAAGCTTTCTTT. Protein sequence: CASTPTGTEAFF.

J is TRBJ2-7 and V is TRBV2; 7 bases line up with TRBD1. In germline, CDR1 is SNHLY, CDR2 FYNNEI. The trim removed 7 bases at V and 3 bases at J, leaving 15 bases unmatched. There are 16 residues in the CDR3. The CDR3 reads CASTASGTEKVYEQYF. The CDR3 nucleotides are TGTGCCAGCACCGCCTCCGGGACAGAGAAAGTCTACGAGCAGTACTTC.

The chain joins TRBV28 to TRBJ2-5; TRBD1 agrees at 8 bases. There are 15 residues in the CDR3. Trimming cost V 5 bases and J 3 bases; bases outside gene matches: 8. The V gene's germline CDR1 is MDHEN and CDR2 SYDVKM. The CDR3, as DNA: TGTGCCAGCAGTACGACCGGGACAGGAAAAGAGACCCAGTACTTC. This translates into CASSTTGTGKETQYF. Variable domain in full (rest from reference TRBV28 and TRBJ2-5): DVKVTQSSRYLVKRTGEKVFLECVQDMDHENMFWYRQDPGLGLRLIYFSYDVKMKEKGDIPEGYSVSREKKERFSLILESASTNQTSMYLCASSTTGTGKETQYFGPGTRLLVL.